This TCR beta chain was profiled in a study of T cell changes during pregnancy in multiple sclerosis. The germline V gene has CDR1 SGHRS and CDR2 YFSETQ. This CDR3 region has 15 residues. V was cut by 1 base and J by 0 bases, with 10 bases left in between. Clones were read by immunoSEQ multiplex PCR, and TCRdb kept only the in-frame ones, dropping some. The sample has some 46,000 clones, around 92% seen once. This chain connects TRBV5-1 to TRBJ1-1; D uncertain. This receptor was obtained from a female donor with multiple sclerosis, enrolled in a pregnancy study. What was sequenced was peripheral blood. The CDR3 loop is CASSLIGTLNTEAFF. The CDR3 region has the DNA TGCGCCAGCAGCTTGATCGGCACCCTGAACACTGAAGCTTTCTTT.